Below are 17 T cell receptor beta chains sequenced from a single sample in a study of blood T cell repertoires in COVID-19 (dated by TCRdb to the early 2020s). Library preparation used the immunoSEQ multiplex PCR assay. The table was pulled from immuneACCESS by TCRdb, which kept in-frame rearrangements only. Such tables lose some clones; where checked, under half of the loss comes from unresolved V genes, and the rest has no known cause. The sample table contains some 350,000 clones; only one count was recorded for roughly 89% of them. The ten largest clonotypes hold under 3.5% of the sample. The sequenced sample consisted of peripheral blood. These receptor sequences come from a woman aged 18-29 years who had recovered from COVID-19.

The chain combines TRBV13 with TRBJ1-5; no firm D call. V lost 5 bases, J lost 0 bases, and 8 bases lay in between. Germline CDR1 and CDR2: PRHDT and FYEKMQ (reference sequence). CDR3 length: 14 residues. In DNA form, the CDR3 reads TGTGCCAGCAGCCCCGGGAGTAGCAATCAGCCCCAGCATTTT. Translated, it gives CASSPGSSNQPQHF.

The chain links TRBV24-1 to TRBJ1-2; D might be TRBD1 (5 bases). Germline V lookup: CDR1 KGHDR, CDR2 SFDVKD. This CDR3 is 12 amino acids long. Trimming cost V 4 bases and J 6 bases, with 8 bases left between them. The CDR3 bases are TGTGCCACCAGTGAAGACAGTAATGGCTACACCTTC. Translation gives CATSEDSNGYTF.

The V call is TRBV6-5, the J call TRBJ2-1, with D uncertain. The CDR3 contains 15 residues. Germline CDR1 is MNHEY and CDR2 is SVGAGI. Trimming shortened V by 2 bases and J by 0 bases, and 8 bases separated the two germline ends. CDR3 in amino acids: CASSYGSVSYNEQFF. The CDR3 nucleotides are TGTGCCAGCAGTTACGGTTCGGTCTCCTACAATGAGCAGTTCTTC.

This clone came up once. The rearrangement joins TRBV5-7 to TRBJ2-7, with 7 bases fitting TRBD1. TRBV5-7 is an ORF, and what it does is uncertain. Losses at the gene ends were 2 bases for V and 2 bases for J; bases not matched to a gene: 7. The CDR3 is 15 amino acids. CDR3 DNA: TGTGCCAGCAGCTTTGACGGACAGGCCCCCTACGAGCAGTACGTC. It codes for CASSFDGQAPYEQYV.

V and J are TRBV7-8 and TRBJ2-3, with a weak D call TRBD2 (6 bases). V gave up 2 bases and J gave up 2 bases, with 8 bases separating them. Germline V gene data show CDR1 as SGHVS and CDR2 as FQNEAQ. CDR3 size: 14 residues. The CDR3 region has the DNA TGTGCCAGCAGCTTATTAGCGGACACAGATACGCAGTATTTT. The encoded protein is CASSLLADTDTQYF.

V usage is TRBV24-1 and J usage is TRBJ1-5; 7 bases are shared with TRBD1. The CDR3 has 16 residues. Germline-derived CDR1 and CDR2 are KGHDR and SFDVKD. After removal of 2 bases from V and 7 bases from J, the junction contained 10 bases not matched to a gene. CDR3 bases: TGTGCCACCAGTGATTCAAAACGACAGGGTGGACAGCCCCAGCATTTT. As protein: CATSDSKRQGGQPQHF.

The rearrangement joins TRBV6-2 or TRBV6-3 to TRBJ2-1, with 10 nucleotides matching TRBD2. Germline CDR1 MNHEY, CDR2 SVGEGT. The CDR3 consists of 17 residues. Germline trimming cut 4 bases from V and 7 bases from J; bases unmatched to any gene: 13. CDR3 nucleotide sequence: TGTGCCAGCAGTTCGCGTATTGGTCTAGCGGGAGTGAATGAGCAGTTCTTC. It translates to CASSSRIGLAGVNEQFF.

The chain is built from TRBV10-3 and TRBJ2-1, with 10 bases identical to TRBD2. After removal of 0 bases from V and 8 bases from J, the junction contained 4 bases not matched to a gene. The CDR3 consists of 15 residues. Per germline, CDR1 ENHRY and CDR2 SYGVKD. This chain's CDR3 is CAISESTLAGDEQFF. CDR3 DNA: TGTGCCATCAGTGAGTCGACCCTAGCGGGAGATGAGCAGTTCTTC.

This rearrangement joins TRBV19 to TRBJ1-3; D is undetermined. CDR3 size: 12 residues. Germline V gives CDR1 LNHDA, CDR2 SQIVND (reference sequence). Deletions cut 8 bases from V and 4 bases from J, with 9 bases between. This CDR3 is CASAELGNTIYF. CDR3 in DNA: TGTGCCAGTGCGGAGTTGGGAAACACCATATATTTT.

This clone was seen many times. This chain links TRBV29-1 with TRBJ1-1, with no clear D. In germline, CDR1 is SQVTM, CDR2 ANQGSEA. The V gene lost 5 bases and the J gene lost 4 bases, with 17 bases spanning the gap. The CDR3 runs 14 residues. CDR3 sequence: CSVLRTRSGTEAFF. The CDR3 DNA is TGCAGCGTTCTAAGAACGCGTTCTGGCACTGAAGCTTTCTTT.

The V gene is TRBV6-5, the J gene TRBJ1-5, with TRBD1 identical over 10 bases. Germline trimming cut 8 bases from V and 4 bases from J; bases unmatched to any gene: 2. The germline V gene has CDR1 MNHEY and CDR2 SVGAGI. The CDR3 contains 13 residues. Here the CDR3 reads CASGTGVNQPQHF. CDR3 coding DNA: TGTGCCAGCGGGACAGGGGTTAATCAGCCCCAGCATTTT.

The genes are TRBV7-9 and TRBJ2-1, with 12 bases matching TRBD2. With V trimmed by 4 bases and J by 8 bases, 9 bases remained unmatched. This CDR3 is 16 amino acids long. From germline, CDR1 is SEHNR and CDR2 FQNEAQ (reference sequence). The CDR3 nucleotides are TGTGCCAGCAGCTCTCGGACTAGCGGGAAAAGGGATGAGCAGTTCTTC. Its translation is CASSSRTSGKRDEQFF.

The chain uses TRBV7-2 and TRBJ2-1; weak D call: TRBD2 (5 bases). Germline assignment: CDR1 SGHTA and CDR2 FQGNSA. CDR3 length: 13 residues. V lost 5 bases, J lost 10 bases, and 15 bases lay in between. CDR3 bases: TGTGCCAGCAGCCCGAGGGAGCTTCTCGAGCAGTTCTTC. The encoded protein is CASSPRELLEQFF.

The chain carries TRBV5-1 and TRBJ1-1; D is perhaps TRBD1 (5 bases). V lost 3 bases, J lost 0 bases, and 9 bases lay in between. This CDR3 contains 14 residues. CDR1 is SGHRS, CDR2 YFSETQ, per germline. The CDR3 loop reads CASSWGLLNTEAFF. CDR3 DNA sequence: TGCGCCAGCAGCTGGGGACTCCTGAACACTGAAGCTTTCTTT.

The chain uses TRBV6-5 and TRBJ2-3; 7 bases map to TRBD1. Trimming removed 6 bases from V and 0 bases from J; junction bases left unmatched: 6. Germline loops: CDR1 MNHEY, CDR2 SVGAGI. The CDR3 sequence is 15 residues long. Here the CDR3 DNA reads TGTGCCAGCAGCATGGACAGGAGGAGCACAGATACGCAGTATTTT. Translation: CASSMDRRSTDTQYF.

The chain combines TRBV18 with TRBJ2-2, with unresolved D. Germline CDR1 is KGHSH and CDR2 is LQKENI. The CDR3 has 15 residues. Trimming left V 3 bases short and J 2 bases short, with 10 bases between. The CDR3 DNA is TGTGCCAGCTCACCGCAACTACAAAACACCGGGGAGCTGTTTTTT. It translates to CASSPQLQNTGELFF.

V usage is TRBV11-3 and J usage is TRBJ2-1; 10 nucleotides match TRBD2. CDR1 is SGHNT and CDR2 is YENEEA in the germline V gene. The CDR3 contains 18 residues. Trimming cost V 0 bases and J 4 bases; bases outside gene matches: 9. Here the CDR3 DNA reads TGTGCCAGCAGCTTAGATTCTTTGCTAGCGGGAGAGTACAATGAGCAGTTCTTC. Translated, it gives CASSLDSLLAGEYNEQFF.